This entry concerns a single T cell receptor (beta chain). Its antigen remains unknown. This record belongs to a study of T cells expressing NK-cell markers. As for the study in general: The sequencing cohort of eight donors included seven HCMV-seropositive individuals and one seronegative individual.

For TCR beta, cDNA was produced by 5'RACE template switching with UMIs. After re-calling the 5' RACE reads, TCRdb lists one entry per CDR3 protein, DNA absent. This repertoire includes around 380,000 distinct CDR3 sequences. The germline gives CDR1 SGHAT, CDR2 FQNNGV. The CDR3 is 15 amino acids. Study results and limitations: As a fraction of CD8+ T cells, dominant NKG2C+ clonotypes reached roughly 1.0-7.0% in 5 or 6 donors. These clonotypes, the leaders elsewhere, also led the CD3+CD56-NKG2C+ fraction in four donors.

The rearrangement joins TRBV11-2 to TRBJ2-1; TCRdb designates TRBD2, a call that cannot be tested without DNA. Material for sequencing was blood T cells: a sorted CD56 or NKG2C T cell subset, CD4+ or CD8+ T cells, or bulk PBMC T cells (not recorded which). The TCR comes from a woman aged 45-59 years in good health. The CDR3 loop is CASSGTSGRGGEQFF.